The 28 T cell receptor beta chains listed next were all sequenced from one sample in a study of blood T cells in healthy people across ages. A second PCR, run for about 7 to 11 cycles, used a sample-barcoded 5' primer plus a J-beta primer mix. Via MiXCR, TCRdb re-called the 5' RACE reads, giving one row per CDR3 protein. Of fewer than 950,000 distinct CDR3 sequences in the sample, roughly 53% were seen once. Sequencing was carried out using blood. The receptors were gathered from an elderly man in good health.

This chain connects TRBV25-1 to TRBJ2-2; 7 bases line up with TRBD2. CDR1 and CDR2 (germline): MGHDK, SYGVNS. This CDR3 is 15 amino acids long. Unmatched junction bases numbered 6, after V lost 8 bases and J lost 0 bases. This CDR3 reads CASRTGGPNTGELFF. In nucleotides, the CDR3 is TGTGCCAGCCGCACGGGAGGCCCGAACACCGGGGAGCTGTTTTTT.

This clonotype came up a few times. V usage is TRBV29-1 and J usage is TRBJ2-1, with 9 bases lining up with TRBD1. The germline gives CDR1 SQVTM, CDR2 ANQGSEA. The CDR3 length is 16 residues. The trim removed 0 bases at V and 2 bases at J, leaving 5 bases unmatched. CDR3 nucleotide sequence: TGCAGCGTTGAAGATAGTGGGACAGGGACCTACAATGAGCAGTTCTTC. Encoded protein: CSVEDSGTGTYNEQFF.

The chain recombines TRBV5-1 with TRBJ2-1; 11 nucleotides agree with TRBD1. In germline, CDR1 is SGHRS, CDR2 YFSETQ. V shed 0 bases and J 6 bases; nucleotides not matched to a gene: 5. The CDR3 totals 16 residues. CDR3 coding DNA: TGCGCCAGCAGCTTGGACGGGACAGGGGGTCTCAATGAGCAGTTCTTC. It specifies CASSLDGTGGLNEQFF. Combining the CDR3 with reference TRBV5-1 and TRBJ2-1 gives the whole variable domain KAGVTQTPRYLIKTRGQQVTLSCSPISGHRSVSWYQQTPGQGLQFLFEYFSETQRNKGNFPGRFSGRQFSNSRSEMNVSTLELGDSALYLCASSLDGTGGLNEQFFGPGTRLTVL.

This clonotype was recorded a few times. The CDR3, as DNA: TGTGCCAGCAGCTTAGCCGGACTAGCGGGAGTAGTCTACAATGAGCAGTTCTTC. It translates to CASSLAGLAGVVYNEQFF. The rearrangement links TRBV5-5 to TRBJ2-1; 13 nucleotides line up with TRBD2. The trim removed 2 bases at V and 3 bases at J, leaving 8 bases unmatched. CDR3 size: 18 residues. The germline V gene has CDR1 SGHKS and CDR2 YYEKEE (reference sequence).

This clonotype was recorded a few times. A much larger clone differs by one base, so this may be a read error. V and J are TRBV5-1 and TRBJ2-6, with D maybe TRBD2 (6 bases). The germline CDR1 and CDR2 sequences are SGHRS and YFSETQ. The CDR3 has 16 residues. CDR3 region: CASSFSGSPGANALTF. CDR3 nucleotides: TGCGCCAGCAGCTTTTCCGGGAGTCCTGGGGCCAACGCCCTGACTTTC.

This clonotype was seen a handful of times. V usage is TRBV29-1 and J usage is TRBJ2-1; TRBD1 matches 10 bases. The germline CDR1 and CDR2 sequences are SQVTM and ANQGSEA. CDR3 size: 13 residues. Trimming took 4 bases from V and 6 from J; bases not matched to a gene: 3. The CDR3, as DNA: TGCAGCGTTGCCCGGGACAGGGGCAATGAGCAGTTCTTC. Translated: CSVARDRGNEQFF.

The chain couples TRBV15 to TRBJ2-3; the D gene is possibly TRBD2 (7 bases). Germline V CDR1 and CDR2: LNHNV, YYDKDF (reference sequence). V dropped 9 bases and J dropped 7 bases, with 14 bases sitting between them. The CDR3 totals 12 residues. The CDR3 sequence: CATQGRENTQYF. The CDR3, as DNA: TGTGCCACTCAGGGGCGGGAGAATACGCAGTATTTT.

The chain links TRBV7-9 to TRBJ2-7; 12 bases fit TRBD2. The CDR3 totals 15 residues. With V trimmed by 4 bases and J by 3 bases, 4 bases remained unmatched. Germline V gene data show CDR1 as SEHNR and CDR2 as FQNEAQ (reference sequence). CDR3 sequence (DNA): TGTGCCAGCAGCTCGACTAGCGGGAGATTCTACGAGCAGTACTTC. Its protein product is CASSSTSGRFYEQYF.

The chain recombines TRBV6-5 with TRBJ1-6; no firm D call. Trimming left V 2 bases short and J 9 bases short, with 8 bases between. There are 13 residues in the CDR3. CDR1 and CDR2 from the germline V gene are MNHEY and SVGAGI. The CDR3 loop is CASSYETLSPLHF. DNA of the CDR3: TGTGCCAGCAGTTACGAGACTCTTTCACCCCTCCACTTT.

This clonotype was observed a single time. CDR3 nucleotides: TGTGCCAGCAGTTTATCGGGCTGGACTAGCGGGAGGGTGGGGCAGTTCTTC. Amino acid sequence: CASSLSGWTSGRVGQFF. The chain carries TRBV28 and TRBJ2-1; 15 bases are a match to TRBD2. Germline assignment: CDR1 MDHEN and CDR2 SYDVKM. This CDR3 contains 17 residues. V dropped 1 base and J dropped 12; count of bases not matched to a gene: 10.

The chain links TRBV24-1 to TRBJ2-1; TRBD1 or TRBD2 may be the D gene (5 bases each). Germline V gives CDR1 KGHDR, CDR2 SFDVKD. V dropped 3 bases and J dropped 5 bases, with 19 bases sitting between them. This CDR3 is built from 17 residues. For the CDR3, the DNA is TGTGCCACCAGTGATCAGAAACGGGACGTAGGTAACAATGAGCAGTTCTTC. It translates to CATSDQKRDVGNNEQFF.

This chain joins TRBV6-2 or TRBV6-3 and TRBJ2-1; 9 nucleotides line up with TRBD1. Germline loops: CDR1 MNHEY, CDR2 SVGEGT. CDR3 length: 14 residues. V lost 6 bases and J lost 7; bases outside the gene matches: 7. Written as DNA, the CDR3 is TGTGCCAGCAGGGACACAGGGGGCAGAAATGAGCAGTTCTTC. Residues: CASRDTGGRNEQFF.

The V gene is TRBV12-3 or TRBV12-4, the J gene TRBJ1-2, with 9 bases matching TRBD1. CDR3 size: 16 residues. The V and J ends lost 3 bases and 0 bases, in that order; junction bases with no gene match: 5. The CDR3 DNA reads as TGTGCCAGCAGTTTTCTCGGACAGGGGACTAACTATGGCTACACCTTC. Its protein is CASSFLGQGTNYGYTF.

This clonotype has more than one count but fewer than ten. The chain carries TRBV3-1 and TRBJ2-7; the D gene is possibly TRBD1 (6 bases). Germline V lookup: CDR1 LGHDT, CDR2 YNNKEL (reference sequence). This CDR3 spans 16 amino acids. V gave up 0 bases and J gave up 0 bases, with 12 bases separating them. CDR3 DNA: TGTGCCAGCAGCCAAGAACAGGCCAGGGGCTCCTACGAGCAGTACTTC. This gives the protein CASSQEQARGSYEQYF.

This clonotype turned up a few times. The chain links TRBV29-1 to TRBJ1-2; 8 nucleotides align to TRBD1. Germline V lookup: CDR1 SQVTM, CDR2 ANQGSEA. V lost 7 bases and J lost 4; bases outside the gene matches: 14. This CDR3 is 15 amino acids long. The CDR3 is CSAVLGAGGTYGYTF. The CDR3 DNA reads as TGCAGCGCCGTCCTTGGGGCAGGGGGCACCTATGGCTACACCTTC.

This clonotype was found a few times. This chain connects TRBV28 to TRBJ2-7; perhaps TRBD2 as D (5 bases). The CDR3 runs 13 residues. Germline V CDR1 and CDR2: MDHEN, SYDVKM. Trimming removed 3 bases from V and 2 bases from J, with 8 bases in between. CDR3 coding DNA: TGTGCCAGCAGTTTCCCCGGGGCCTACGAGCAGTACTTC. Protein sequence: CASSFPGAYEQYF.

The chain links TRBV11-2 to TRBJ2-4; D ambiguous. The J call may be faulty, since TRBJ2-7 better matches the DNA end. The CDR3 is 13 amino acids. CDR1 is SGHAT, CDR2 FQNNGV, per germline. The CDR3 DNA follows: TGTGCCAGCAGCTTAGATAGAGGAGACGAGCAGTACTTC. This codes for CASSLDRGDEQYF.

V usage is TRBV4-1 and J usage is TRBJ2-3; 9 bases align to TRBD1. Germline V gene sequence: CDR1 MGHRA, CDR2 YSYEKL. With V trimmed by 4 bases and J by 14 bases, 19 bases remained unmatched. The CDR3 length is 16 residues. CDR3 loop: CASSPARDREHRDAYF. CDR3 nucleotides: TGCGCCAGCAGCCCCGCTCGGGACAGGGAGCACAGAGACGCGTATTTT.

V is TRBV6-1 and J is TRBJ1-1, with D perhaps matching TRBD1 (5 bases). From germline, CDR1 is MNHNS and CDR2 SASEGT. V was cut by 2 bases and J by 4 bases, with 11 bases left in between. The length of the CDR3 is 14 residues. CDR3: CASSETGGVTEAFF. The CDR3 region has the DNA TGTGCCAGCAGTGAAACGGGGGGGGTCACTGAAGCTTTCTTT.

This chain uses TRBV7-9 with TRBJ1-2; perhaps TRBD1 as D (6 bases). Trimming shortened V by 5 bases and J by 4 bases, and 20 bases separated the two germline ends. This CDR3 region has 16 residues. Germline lookup yields CDR1 SEHNR and CDR2 FQNEAQ (reference sequence). Written as DNA, the CDR3 is TGTGCCAGCAGCCGCGAACAGGGCGACGGTAGCTATGGCTACACCTTC. It yields the protein CASSREQGDGSYGYTF.

The rearrangement links TRBV28 to TRBJ2-7, with D perhaps matching TRBD1 (6 bases). This CDR3 comprises 13 residues. Trimming took 10 bases from V and 0 from J, leaving 13 bases between them. CDR1 is MDHEN, CDR2 SYDVKM, per germline. In DNA, the CDR3 is TGTGCCACCGAAAGGACAGACTCCTACGAGCAGTACTTC. Residues: CATERTDSYEQYF.

V and J are TRBV6-1 and TRBJ1-2; D may be TRBD1 (5 bases). Trimming removed 1 base from V and 4 bases from J, with 10 bases in between. Germline lookup yields CDR1 MNHNS and CDR2 SASEGT. CDR3 length: 14 residues. The CDR3 DNA reads TGTGCCAGCAGTGAAGTTCGGACAAGCTATGGCTACACCTTC. It encodes CASSEVRTSYGYTF.

The chain links TRBV12-3 or TRBV12-4 to TRBJ2-7, with unresolved D. The CDR3 length is 15 residues. Deletions cut 6 bases from V and 3 bases from J, with 18 bases between. The CDR3 protein is CASSKTQAGRYEQYF. The CDR3 region has the DNA TGTGCCAGCAGCAAAACCCAAGCTGGGCGCTACGAGCAGTACTTC.

The chain is built from TRBV9 and TRBJ2-7; D might be TRBD1 or TRBD2, each matching 6 bases. Per the germline V gene, CDR1 is SGDLS and CDR2 is YYNGEE. This CDR3 is built from 14 residues. Between the trimmed V and J ends, which lost 6 bases and 2 bases, there was a span of 15 bases. The chain's CDR3 is CASNSGAGTYEQYF. CDR3 bases: TGTGCCAGCAACTCGGGGGCGGGGACCTACGAGCAGTACTTC.

This chain connects TRBV6-4 to TRBJ2-5; D is unclear. CDR3 size: 15 residues. Germline-derived CDR1 and CDR2 are MRHNA and SNTAGT. The V gene lost 3 bases and the J gene lost 0 bases, with 11 bases spanning the gap. The CDR3 reads CASSDPWPYQETQYF. The CDR3, as DNA: TGTGCCAGCAGTGATCCCTGGCCGTACCAAGAGACCCAGTACTTC.

A few counts support this clonotype. V usage is TRBV18 and J usage is TRBJ1-4, with D tentatively TRBD1 (5 bases). V gave up 3 bases and J gave up 8 bases, with 16 bases separating them. CDR3 length: 15 amino acids. Germline V gene lookup returns CDR1 KGHSH and CDR2 LQKENI. CDR3 sequence (DNA): TGTGCCAGCTCACCGTGGGGCCTGGTGGGAGAAAAACTGTTTTTT. Its translation is CASSPWGLVGEKLFF. The whole variable domain, remainder taken from reference TRBV18 and TRBJ1-4, is NAGVMQNPRHLVRRRGQEARLRCSPMKGHSHVYWYRQLPEEGLKFMVYLQKENIIDESGMPKERFSAEFPKEGPSILRIQQVVRGDSAAYFCASSPWGLVGEKLFFGSGTQLSVL.

This sequence joins TRBV2 and TRBJ2-5, with D uncertain. Germline CDR1 reads SNHLY; CDR2 reads FYNNEI. Trimming took off 3 bases at V and 2 bases at J, with 7 bases between the two ends. The CDR3 runs to 13 residues. DNA of the CDR3: TGTGCCAGCAGTGAGGTCAGACAAGAGACCCAGTACTTC. Translated, it gives CASSEVRQETQYF.

CDR3 sequence reads: CATSEVTPGRETQYF. In DNA form, the CDR3 reads TGTGCCACCAGTGAAGTCACTCCGGGCAGGGAGACCCAGTACTTC. V and J are TRBV24-1 and TRBJ2-5; D is ambiguous. There are 15 residues in the CDR3. CDR1 and CDR2 from the germline V gene are KGHDR and SFDVKD. V was cut by 4 bases and J by 5 bases, with 16 bases left in between.